This T cell receptor (beta chain) was sequenced in a study of blood T cells in healthy people across ages. Primed by a sample-barcoded 5' primer and a J-beta primer mix, a second PCR proceeded for 7 to 11 cycles. TCRdb ran MiXCR on the 5' RACE reads and lists one entry per CDR3 protein. The table has about 1,500,000 distinct CDR3 sequences, about 43% seen once; the top ten hold 7.9%. Per sample, a minimum of 6 million PBMCs were isolated. V was clipped by 2 bases and J by 1 base, with 8 bases between them. Germline V gene sequence: CDR1 MNHEY, CDR2 SVGAGI. This CDR3 region has 14 residues. This clonotype occurred a few times.

This receptor was obtained from a woman aged 18-35 years in good health. The specimen was blood. This chain links TRBV6-5 with TRBJ1-1; the D is unclear. The CDR3 DNA reads TGTGCCAGCAGTTACAATCCAGCGAACACTGAAGCTTTCTTT. This encodes CASSYNPANTEAFF.